This TCR beta chain originates from a study of patients and donors after allogeneic stem cell transplantation. TCRdb redid the calling of the RT-PCR reads with MiXCR, one entry per CDR3 protein. The table has 900,000 to 1,000,000 distinct CDR3 sequences, roughly 17% seen once; the top ten hold 5% to 6.5%. The CDR3 runs 14 residues. Trimming cost V 6 bases and J 7 bases; bases outside gene matches: 10. This chain joins TRBV12-3 or TRBV12-4 and TRBJ1-1, with 8 bases aligning to TRBD1. This sequence was found in a human donor who was either an allogeneic HSCT recipient or a stem cell or donor lymphocyte infusion donor (not recorded which). It is not recorded whose cells these are; they may come from a transplant donor. The sequencing input was blood, either unsorted or a sorted T cell fraction (not recorded which). CDR3 residues: CASSLDRGWSEAFF. The CDR3 DNA is TGTGCCAGCAGCCTCGACAGGGGATGGAGTGAAGCTTTCTTT.